This T cell receptor beta chain stems from a study of cytotoxic CD8 clonotypes in ibrutinib-treated CLL. Measured with immunoSEQ multiplex PCR; TCRdb has only the in-frame clones, and not every one. The sample shows about 200,000 clones, roughly three quarters of them seen only once. Unmatched junction bases numbered 1, after V lost 2 bases and J lost 1 base. The germline V gene has CDR1 SGHRS and CDR2 YFSETQ. The CDR3 is 14 residues long. To note about this clone: This sample also contains other DNA sequences that code for the same CDR3.

The sample consisted of PBMCs, taken after 12 months of ibrutinib treatment. The receptor's source is a human donor with chronic lymphocytic leukemia. The chain uses TRBV5-1 and TRBJ2-3, with 7 bases aligning to TRBD1. CDR3 coding DNA: TGCGCCAGCAGCTTCGGACAGGGCACAGATACGCAGTATTTT. Amino acid sequence: CASSFGQGTDTQYF.